One sample yielded the 2 T cell receptor beta chains listed below, sequenced in a study of blood T cells in healthy people across ages. A J-beta primer mix and a sample-barcoded 5' primer were used in a second PCR of about 7 to 12 cycles. MiXCR was run by TCRdb on the 5' RACE reads, yielding one entry per CDR3 protein. The table records around 1,100,000 distinct CDR3 sequences, about two fifths of them present only once. The sample comprised blood. Receptors originate from a young man in good health.

This clonotype was seen a few times. The chain carries TRBV12-3 or TRBV12-4 and TRBJ2-5; 7 bases are shared with TRBD2. V was clipped by 3 bases and J by 3 bases; unmatched bases: 10. The CDR3 totals 16 residues. The CDR3 sequence: CASSFLASGGKETQYF. CDR3 nucleotides: TGTGCCAGCAGTTTTCTGGCTAGCGGCGGTAAAGAGACCCAGTACTTC.

This clonotype was seen a few times. The CDR3 reads CASSERGLAGSYYEQYF. The CDR3 DNA reads TGTGCCAGCAGTGAACGGGGACTAGCGGGGAGTTACTACGAGCAGTACTTC. The V and J genes are TRBV2 and TRBJ2-7, with 13 bases that match TRBD2. The CDR3 loop spans 17 amino acids. CDR1 is SNHLY, CDR2 FYNNEI, per germline. Losses at the gene ends were 2 bases for V and 3 bases for J; bases not matched to a gene: 7.